This T cell receptor beta chain was retrieved from a study of monozygotic twins with cystic fibrosis. About this clone itself: Its specificity is unknown.

Findings and caveats of the study: In 13 of 16 pairs, V gene usage was closest to the co-twin's. Clonality was generally low (median about 0.01), higher in the most severe patients. Unrelated CF individuals shared fewer identical clonotypes than monozygotic CF twins.

The V end was cut by 2 bases, the J end by 1 base, with 11 bases between. CDR3 length equals 15 residues. Germline V gene sequence: CDR1 SEHNR, CDR2 FQNEAQ (reference sequence). TCRdb keeps only in-frame clones here, not all; method: immunoSEQ multiplex PCR. The sample contains tens of thousands of clones, over 75% of which appear only once. The receptor comes from a girl aged 2 to 10 with cystic fibrosis. The chain couples TRBV7-9 to TRBJ1-1; D perhaps matches TRBD1 (6 bases). Sequenced input: blood. In DNA form, the CDR3 reads TGTGCCAGCAGCTTATCGGCACAGGGGAACACTGAAGCTTTCTTT. Its translation: CASSLSAQGNTEAFF.